Detailed here is one TCR beta chain. What it binds is unknown. Likely unrecorded immune exposures existed in these nominally healthy donors. The sample originates from a study of cytomegalovirus exposure and HLA in healthy donors. Study results and limitations: Associated with HLA alleles at 0.05 false discovery rate in a later analysis were 15,000 to 20,000 TCR beta sequences. Some TCR beta chains (about 170 of them) were listed as cytomegalovirus-associated.

Primers for the PCR totalled 60 Vbeta and 13 Jbeta. Profiled with immunoSEQ multiplex PCR; TCRdb holds only in-frame clones, not every one. The data hold 100,000 to 150,000 clones, with 75% to 85% observed a single time. V dropped 0 bases and J dropped 5 bases, with 5 bases sitting between them. The CDR3 contains 13 residues. Germline CDR1 reads SGHVS; CDR2 reads FQNEAQ. The sample taken for sequencing was PBMCs. The sequence came from a man aged 25 to 40 in good health and CMV-seropositive. The chain is built from TRBV7-8 and TRBJ2-4, with D possibly being TRBD1 (5 bases). CDR3 sequence: CASSLARENIQYF. CDR3 nucleotide sequence: TGTGCCAGCAGCTTAGCCAGGGAAAACATTCAGTACTTC.